The T cell receptor (beta chain) under discussion was sequenced for a study of T cells in Graves' hyperthyroidism and ophthalmopathy. Whole-study results and caveats: Most expanded thyroid clonotypes above 0.001 recurred in blood.

This clonotype has a count of ten or more. What it binds is unknown. The source material, RNA transcripts, was used to amplify TCR beta CDR3 regions. In the first-round RT-PCR of the TCR CDR3, the HTBI primer set was used. One entry per CDR3 protein, called by TCRdb with MiXCR from the multiplex PCR reads. Found here are under 400,000 distinct CDR3 sequences, 15% to 20% of them singletons; the top ten hold 15% to 17%. Clinical symptoms, serum thyroxine and TRAb, thyroid ultrasound and orbital computed tomography were used for the diagnoses. CDR3 length: 12 amino acids. V lost 4 bases and J lost 9, with 7 bases in between.

The chain recombines TRBV12-3 or TRBV12-4 with TRBJ1-6; D ambiguous. Sequencing input: blood. The TCR sequence derives from a middle-aged woman with Graves' ophthalmopathy. The CDR3: CASSWETSPLHF. The DNA of the CDR3 is TGTGCCAGCAGTTGGGAAACTTCACCCCTCCACTTT.